Reported below is one T cell receptor beta chain. This clonotype has ten or more counts. There is no known antigen for this receptor. No base quality values were provided; no much bigger clone lies one nucleotide off. Sequencing was performed on an Illumina HiSeq 2500. Quantitative 5'-RACE with molecular barcodes was the method used to prepare the TCR beta libraries. The study's processing was this. To identify disease-linked TCR variants, a new computational method was used, one built on a probabilistic model of VDJ rearrangement. TCRdb's own reprocessing of the public reads used fastp at Q25 and MiXCR and kept productive beta chains. Rows with one shared CDR3 protein collapse into an entry with the most common genes and DNA. In this record, the V and J calls reflect TCRdb's handling and not the investigators' own analysis. For this sample there are about 30,000 distinct CDR3 sequences; less than 6.5% appear just once. Approximately 1.8% of the sample is taken by the ten largest.

The sample belongs to a study of CD8 T cells in ankylosing spondylitis (dated by TCRdb to about 2017). Regarding the study in general: T cell receptor beta repertoires were profiled in healthy donors and ankylosing spondylitis patients so that disease-linked TCR variants could be found. Peripheral blood samples were taken, and synovial fluid was additionally collected from ankylosing spondylitis patients. The full study cohort comprised 20 to 25 ankylosing spondylitis patients and about a hundred healthy donors.

Beyond this particular receptor, the publication reports: Some motif variants had previously been reported in the synovial fluid and blood of reactive arthritis patients, which suggests shared mechanisms of disease initiation. Significant enrichment of the disease-linked clones was reported in matched synovial fluid samples from ankylosing spondylitis patients. A TCR beta motif of seven or eight highly homologous amino acid variants appeared characteristic of blood from ankylosing spondylitis patients. In peripheral blood, the disease-linked clones were found at relatively low frequencies and had a CD8+ phenotype.

V is cut by 0 bases and J by 2 bases, and the space between the germline ends is 11 bases. CDR1 and CDR2 were assigned from the germline V gene as SGDLS and YYNGEE. The CDR3, from cysteine to phenylalanine, totals 16 residues. Only the CDR3 DNA is retained, 48 bases long and in frame from the first base. The chain couples TRBV9 to TRBJ2-2; the D gene remains uncertain. The source material was blood, either unsorted or a sorted T cell fraction (not recorded which). This sequence was found in a female donor with ankylosing spondylitis or in good health (not recorded which). Here the CDR3 is given as CASSVGQRTNTGELFF. The DNA sequence is TGTGCCAGCAGCGTAGGTCAGCGAACTAACACCGGGGAGCTGTTTTTT.